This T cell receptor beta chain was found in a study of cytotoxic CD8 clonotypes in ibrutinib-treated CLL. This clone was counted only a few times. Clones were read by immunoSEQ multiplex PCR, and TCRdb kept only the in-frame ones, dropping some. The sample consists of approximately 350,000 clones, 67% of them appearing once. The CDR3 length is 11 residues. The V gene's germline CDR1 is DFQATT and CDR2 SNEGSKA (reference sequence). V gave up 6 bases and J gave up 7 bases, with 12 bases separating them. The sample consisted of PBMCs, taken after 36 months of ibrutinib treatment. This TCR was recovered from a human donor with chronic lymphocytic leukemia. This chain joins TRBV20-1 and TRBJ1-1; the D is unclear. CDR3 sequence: CSAPKGLEAFF. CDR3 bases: TGCAGTGCCCCGAAGGGCCTTGAAGCTTTCTTT.